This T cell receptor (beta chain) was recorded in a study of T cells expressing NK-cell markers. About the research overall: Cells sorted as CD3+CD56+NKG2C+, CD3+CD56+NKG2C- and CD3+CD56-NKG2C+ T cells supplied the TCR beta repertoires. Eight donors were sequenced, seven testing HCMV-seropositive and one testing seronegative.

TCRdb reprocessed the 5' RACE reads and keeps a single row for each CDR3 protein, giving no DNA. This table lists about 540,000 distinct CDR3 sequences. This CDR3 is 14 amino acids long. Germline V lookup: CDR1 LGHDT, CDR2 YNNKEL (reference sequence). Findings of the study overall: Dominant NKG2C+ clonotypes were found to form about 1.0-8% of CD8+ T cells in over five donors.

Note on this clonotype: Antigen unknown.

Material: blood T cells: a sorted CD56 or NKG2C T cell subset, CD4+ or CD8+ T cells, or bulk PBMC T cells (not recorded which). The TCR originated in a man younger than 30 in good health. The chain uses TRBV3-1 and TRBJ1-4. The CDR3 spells CASSQVSINEKLFF.